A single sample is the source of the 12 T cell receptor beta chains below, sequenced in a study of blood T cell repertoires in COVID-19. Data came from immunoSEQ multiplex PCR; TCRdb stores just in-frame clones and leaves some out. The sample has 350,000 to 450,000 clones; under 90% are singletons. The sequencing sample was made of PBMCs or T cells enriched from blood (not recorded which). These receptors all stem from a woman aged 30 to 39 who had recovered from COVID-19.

CDR3 in DNA: TGTGCCAGCAGTGTGGTCGGGACTAGCGGGGGGTACAATGAGCAGTTCTTC. Translating it yields CASSVVGTSGGYNEQFF. The chain joins TRBV7-3 to TRBJ2-1; TRBD2 matches 15 bases. The junction had 7 bases not matched to a gene; V was cut back by 6 bases and J by 4 bases. This CDR3 is built from 17 residues. Germline-derived CDR1 and CDR2 are SGHTA and FQGTGA.

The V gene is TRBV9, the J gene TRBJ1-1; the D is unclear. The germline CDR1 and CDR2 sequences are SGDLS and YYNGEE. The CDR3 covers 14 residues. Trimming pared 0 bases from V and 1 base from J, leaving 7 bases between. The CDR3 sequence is CASSVVPGNTEAFF. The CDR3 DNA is TGTGCCAGCAGCGTAGTTCCAGGGAACACTGAAGCTTTCTTT.

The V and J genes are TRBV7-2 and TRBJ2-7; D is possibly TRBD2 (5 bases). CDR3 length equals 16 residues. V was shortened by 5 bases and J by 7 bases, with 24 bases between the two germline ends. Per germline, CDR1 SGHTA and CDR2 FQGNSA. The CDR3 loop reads CASSPSGDALVWEQYF. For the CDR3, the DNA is TGTGCCAGCAGCCCCTCCGGGGATGCCCTGGTATGGGAGCAGTACTTC. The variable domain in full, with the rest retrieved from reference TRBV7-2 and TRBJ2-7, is GAGVSQSPSNKVTEKGKDVELRCDPISGHTALYWYRQSLGQGLEFLIYFQGNSAPDKSGLPSDRFSAERTGGSVSTLTIQRTQQEDSAVYLCASSPSGDALVWEQYFGPGTRLTVT.

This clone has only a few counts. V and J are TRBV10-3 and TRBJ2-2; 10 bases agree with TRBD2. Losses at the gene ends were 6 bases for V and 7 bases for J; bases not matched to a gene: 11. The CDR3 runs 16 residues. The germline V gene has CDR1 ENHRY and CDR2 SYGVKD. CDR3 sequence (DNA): TGTGCCATCAGCCCCTCTAGCGGGAGTGGTGGCGGGGAGCTGTTTTTT. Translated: CAISPSSGSGGGELFF.

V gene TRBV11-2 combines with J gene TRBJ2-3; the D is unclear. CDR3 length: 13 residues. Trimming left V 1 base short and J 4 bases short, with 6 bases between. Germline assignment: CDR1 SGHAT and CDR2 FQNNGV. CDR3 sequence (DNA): TGTGCCAGCAGCTTAGGTACTGCAGATACGCAGTATTTT. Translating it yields CASSLGTADTQYF.

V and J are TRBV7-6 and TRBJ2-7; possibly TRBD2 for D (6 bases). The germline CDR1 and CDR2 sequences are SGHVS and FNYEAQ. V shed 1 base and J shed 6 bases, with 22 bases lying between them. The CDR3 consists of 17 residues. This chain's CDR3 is CASSLEGVGSGSGEQYF. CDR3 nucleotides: TGTGCCAGCAGCTTAGAAGGGGTGGGCTCCGGGAGCGGCGAGCAGTACTTC.

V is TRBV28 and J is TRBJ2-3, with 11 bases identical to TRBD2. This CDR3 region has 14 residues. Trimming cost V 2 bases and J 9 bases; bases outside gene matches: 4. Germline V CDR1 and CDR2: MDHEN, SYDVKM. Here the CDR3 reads CASSLIAGGRTQYF. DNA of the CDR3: TGTGCCAGCAGTTTAATAGCGGGAGGGCGAACGCAGTATTTT.

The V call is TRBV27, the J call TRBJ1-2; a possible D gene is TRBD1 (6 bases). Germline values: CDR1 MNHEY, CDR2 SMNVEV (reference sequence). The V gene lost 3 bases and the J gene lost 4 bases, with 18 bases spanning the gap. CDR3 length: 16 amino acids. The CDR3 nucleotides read TGTGCCAGCAGTTTGGACAGCGTGGGGTTAAGCTATGGCTACACCTTC. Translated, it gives CASSLDSVGLSYGYTF.

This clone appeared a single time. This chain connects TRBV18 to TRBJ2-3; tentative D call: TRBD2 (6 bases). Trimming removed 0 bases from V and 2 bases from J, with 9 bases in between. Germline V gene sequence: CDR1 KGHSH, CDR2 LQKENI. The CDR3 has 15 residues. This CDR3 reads CASSPPAGNTDTQYF. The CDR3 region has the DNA TGTGCCAGCTCACCACCGGCGGGAAACACAGATACGCAGTATTTT.

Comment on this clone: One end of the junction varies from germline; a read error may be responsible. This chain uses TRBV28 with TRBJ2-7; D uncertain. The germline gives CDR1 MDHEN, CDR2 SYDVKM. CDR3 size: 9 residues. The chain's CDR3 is CASSDEQYF. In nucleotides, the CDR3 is TGTGCCAGCTCCGACGAGCAGTACTTC. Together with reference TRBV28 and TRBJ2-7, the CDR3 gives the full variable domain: DVKVTQSSRYLVKRTGEKVFLECVQDMDHENMFWYRQDPGLGLRLIYFSYDVKMKEKGDIPEGYSVSREKKERFSLILESASTNQTSMYLCASSDEQYFGPGTRLTVT.

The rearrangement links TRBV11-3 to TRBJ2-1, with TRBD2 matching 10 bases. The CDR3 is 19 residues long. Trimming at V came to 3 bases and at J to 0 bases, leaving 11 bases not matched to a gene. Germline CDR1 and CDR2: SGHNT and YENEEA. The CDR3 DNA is TGTGCCAGCAGCTTTTCTATCCTAGCGGGAGAGAGCTCCTACAATGAGCAGTTCTTC. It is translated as CASSFSILAGESSYNEQFF.

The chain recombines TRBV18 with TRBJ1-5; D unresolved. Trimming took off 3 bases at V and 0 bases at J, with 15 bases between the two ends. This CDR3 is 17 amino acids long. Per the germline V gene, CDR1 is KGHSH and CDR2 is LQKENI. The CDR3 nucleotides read TGTGCCAGCTCACCCACCCGGGGTAGTGTTAGCAATCAGCCCCAGCATTTT. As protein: CASSPTRGSVSNQPQHF.